This T cell receptor beta chain was sequenced during a study of Ad26.COV2.S vaccination and SARS-CoV-2 variants. With 3 bases clipped from V and 3 bases from J, the junction kept 7 bases outside the gene matches. CDR3 length: 16 amino acids. Germline-derived CDR1 and CDR2 are MDHEN and SYDVKM. Treatment given: 19 received Ad26.COV2.S at low or high dose, single or two shots; 5 received placebo; per-sample allocation not given. Samples came from day 63 after the first vaccine or placebo injection. TCRdb's table, derived via immunoSEQ multiplex PCR, lists solely in-frame clones and lacks some. The sample carries around 450,000 clones, roughly 89% recorded once.

The chain joins TRBV28 to TRBJ2-4, with 8 positions matching TRBD2. This TCR came from a person between 18 and 65 years old who received the Ad26.COV2.S COVID-19 vaccine or a placebo. The specimen comprised peripheral blood, sampled in a trial of Ad26.COV2.S vaccine versus placebo. CDR3 amino acids: CASSFIGGGLKNIQYF. The CDR3 region has the DNA TGTGCCAGCAGTTTTATCGGCGGGGGGCTCAAAAACATTCAGTACTTC.